The 17 T cell receptor beta chains reported below all come from one sample, sequenced in a study of blood T cell repertoires in COVID-19. Using immunoSEQ multiplex PCR, the repertoire was profiled, and TCRdb retains in-frame clones only, with some absent. The sample consists of about 64,000 clones, about nine tenths of them appearing once. The source material was peripheral blood. All receptors derive from a man aged 45-65 years with active COVID-19.

This clone came up once. V gene TRBV28 combines with J gene TRBJ2-1; D is possibly TRBD2 (5 bases). This CDR3 is 15 amino acids long. Germline CDR1 MDHEN, CDR2 SYDVKM. V gave up 3 bases and J gave up 0 bases, with 9 bases separating them. The CDR3 reads CASSFTGSSYNEQFF. The CDR3 bases are TGTGCCAGCAGTTTTACGGGGAGCTCCTACAATGAGCAGTTCTTC.

This clone was recorded a few times. The chain has TRBV4-1 and TRBJ2-3, with 7 bases lining up with TRBD2. Germline V CDR1 and CDR2: MGHRA, YSYEKL. The CDR3 covers 15 residues. Trimming cost V 0 bases and J 4 bases; bases outside gene matches: 4. CDR3 bases: TGCGCCAGCAGCCAAGATGCGGGAGAAGCAGATACGCAGTATTTT. Translation gives CASSQDAGEADTQYF.

The chain couples TRBV7-2 to TRBJ2-4; 11 nucleotides agree with TRBD1. Trimming removed 5 bases from V and 0 bases from J; junction bases left unmatched: 6. The CDR3 runs to 17 residues. CDR1 SGHTA and CDR2 FQGNSA come from the germline V gene. The CDR3, as DNA: TGTGCCAGCAGCGCTTCCGGGACAGGGGGAGCCAAAAACATTCAGTACTTC. This translates into CASSASGTGGAKNIQYF.

V is TRBV2 and J is TRBJ2-7; unclear D gene. The CDR3 totals 11 residues. The germline V and J ends were trimmed by 6 bases and 4 bases, with 7 bases remaining between them. Germline values: CDR1 SNHLY, CDR2 FYNNEI. The CDR3 sequence is CASSPRYEQYF. The CDR3 DNA reads as TGTGCCAGCAGCCCGAGGTACGAGCAGTACTTC.

This sequence joins TRBV2 and TRBJ2-7, with 7 bases lining up with TRBD2. CDR1 and CDR2 (germline): SNHLY, FYNNEI. The CDR3 is made up of 15 amino acids. The DNA for the CDR3 is TGTGCGAAAGTTTTATTTAGCGGGTTAACCTACGAGCAGTACTTC. Translation: CAKVLFSGLTYEQYF.

CDR3 loop: CATGGASTDTQYF. The CDR3 DNA is TGTGCCACCGGGGGAGCAAGCACAGATACGCAGTATTTT. The gene calls are TRBV12-3 or TRBV12-4 and TRBJ2-3, with a tentative D call TRBD2 (6 bases). The CDR3 covers 13 residues. V was clipped by 10 bases and J by 0 bases, with 11 bases between them.

V is TRBV15 and J is TRBJ2-2, with 8 bases aligning to TRBD2. Germline V lookup: CDR1 LNHNV, CDR2 YYDKDF (reference sequence). The CDR3 loop spans 17 amino acids. Trimming at V came to 5 bases and at J to 8 bases, leaving 16 bases not matched to a gene. This CDR3 reads CATSRTAGDDLAGELFF. CDR3 in DNA: TGTGCCACCAGCCGTACAGCGGGGGACGACTTAGCGGGGGAGCTGTTTTTT. The entire variable domain, with the rest obtained from reference TRBV15 and TRBJ2-2, is as follows: DAMVIQNPRYQVTQFGKPVTLSCSQTLNHNVMYWYQQKSSQAPKLLFHYYDKDFNNEADTPDNFQSRRPNTSFCFLDIRSPGLGDTAMYLCATSRTAGDDLAGELFFGEGSRLTVL.

The rearrangement joins TRBV6-5 to TRBJ1-2; perhaps TRBD1 as D (6 bases). V gave up 5 bases and J gave up 4 bases, with 14 bases separating them. There are 14 residues in the CDR3. The germline V gene has CDR1 MNHEY and CDR2 SVGAGI. The CDR3 DNA reads TGTGCCAGCAGTCGGGCTGGACAGTTCTATGGCTACACCTTC. Amino acids: CASSRAGQFYGYTF.

This chain connects TRBV28 to TRBJ1-4; 9 bases fit TRBD1. Germline assignment: CDR1 MDHEN and CDR2 SYDVKM. The CDR3 is made up of 13 amino acids. Losses at the gene ends were 8 bases for V and 5 bases for J; bases not matched to a gene: 3. CDR3 nucleotide sequence: TGTGCCAGCTTCGACAGGGGGAATGAAAAACTGTTTTTT. This codes for CASFDRGNEKLFF.

The count of this clone is one. The chain employs TRBV25-1 and TRBJ2-1; 10 nucleotides align to TRBD2. This CDR3 has 16 amino acids. Germline trimming cut 5 bases from V and 5 bases from J; bases unmatched to any gene: 9. Germline V lookup: CDR1 MGHDK, CDR2 SYGVNS. The CDR3 loop is CASSPIGAGGHNEQFF. The CDR3 DNA sequence: TGTGCCAGCAGTCCCATAGGAGCGGGAGGGCACAATGAGCAGTTCTTC.

The J gene is TRBJ1-3, the V gene TRBV27; TRBD1 matches 8 bases. This CDR3 contains 14 residues. Germline V gene lookup returns CDR1 MNHEY and CDR2 SMNVEV (reference sequence). V shed 5 bases, J shed 7 bases, and the junction held 7 bases outside the gene matches. In nucleotides, the CDR3 is TGTGCCAGCAGTGCGGACAGGGTGGGGAACACCATATATTTT. Protein sequence: CASSADRVGNTIYF.

The rearrangement joins TRBV6-4 to TRBJ2-7; 7 bases map to TRBD1. The CDR3 totals 14 residues. Germline V gene lookup returns CDR1 MRHNA and CDR2 SNTAGT. The V segment lost 7 bases and the J segment 2 bases; nucleotides outside the gene matches: 8. CDR3 amino acids: CASNRTGLTYEQYF. The CDR3 DNA sequence: TGTGCCAGCAACCGGACAGGTCTCACCTACGAGCAGTACTTC.

The sample holds a few counts of this clone. The rearrangement uses TRBV9 and TRBJ2-7, with a weak D call TRBD2 (5 bases). This CDR3 has 12 amino acids. Deletions cut 0 bases from V and 6 bases from J, with 7 bases between. Per germline, CDR1 SGDLS and CDR2 YYNGEE. CDR3 sequence: CASSVGGPEQYF. In DNA form, the CDR3 reads TGTGCCAGCAGCGTAGGAGGGCCCGAGCAGTACTTC.

V usage is TRBV13 and J usage is TRBJ1-4; 7 nucleotides line up with TRBD1. V gave up 7 bases and J gave up 2 bases; unmatched junction bases: 1. From germline, CDR1 is PRHDT and CDR2 FYEKMQ (reference sequence). The length of the CDR3 is 13 residues. The CDR3 reads CASKGATNEKLFF. The CDR3 nucleotides are TGTGCCAGCAAGGGGGCTACTAATGAAAAACTGTTTTTT.

The chain has TRBV7-3 and TRBJ2-3; D possibly corresponds to TRBD2 (5 bases). The V and J ends lost 5 bases and 1 base respectively, with 13 bases between them. CDR1 and CDR2 (germline): SGHTA, FQGTGA. There are 15 residues in the CDR3. The CDR3 bases are TGTGCCAGCAGCCCCCACCTTAGCGGCACAGATACGCAGTATTTT. Its protein is CASSPHLSGTDTQYF.

The rearrangement uses TRBV6-5 and TRBJ2-1; D is possibly TRBD2 (6 bases). V was trimmed by 4 bases and J by 5 bases, leaving 12 bases between them. This CDR3 contains 14 residues. The germline gives CDR1 MNHEY, CDR2 SVGAGI. Here the CDR3 DNA reads TGTGCCAGCAGTTCCCCGGGACTTAACAATGAGCAGTTCTTC. It specifies CASSSPGLNNEQFF.

The chain uses TRBV12-1 and TRBJ2-4; the table's D call of TRBD2 was not tested on the DNA. TRBV12-1 is described as a pseudogene. The CDR3 spans 18 residues. CDR3 sequence reads: CASSPGTSGVGAKNIQYF. In nucleotides, the CDR3 is TGTGCCAGCAGCCCCGGGACTAGCGGGGTTGGAGCCAAAAACATTCAGTACTTC.